The 8 T cell receptor beta chains given below trace back to one sample, sequenced in a study of chemoradiotherapy in HPV16-positive cancers. Profiled with immunoSEQ multiplex PCR; TCRdb holds only in-frame clones, not every one. This table holds around 62,000 clones, roughly 90% found once. The sequenced sample was blood, obtained from a patient who underwent chemoradiotherapy. Every receptor here comes from a human donor with HPV-associated anogenital cancer.

The sample holds one count of this clone. This chain uses TRBV29-1 with TRBJ1-2, with D tentatively TRBD1 (6 bases). CDR3 size: 14 residues. Trimming removed 5 bases from V and 5 bases from J, with 18 bases in between. CDR1 is SQVTM and CDR2 is ANQGSEA in the germline V gene. The CDR3 region is CSVTGRGGGYGYTF. In nucleotides, the CDR3 is TGCAGCGTTACAGGGCGGGGGGGAGGTTATGGCTACACCTTC. Using reference TRBV29-1 and TRBJ1-2 for the parts outside the CDR3, the full variable domain is SAVISQKPSRDICQRGTSLTIQCQVDSQVTMMFWYRQQPGQSLTLIATANQGSEATYESGFVIDKFPISRPNLTFSTLTVSNMSPEDSSIYLCSVTGRGGGYGYTFGSGTRLTVV.

This chain links TRBV10-3 with TRBJ2-1; TRBD1 matches 7 bases. This CDR3 comprises 16 residues. Per germline, CDR1 ENHRY and CDR2 SYGVKD. The V and J ends lost 0 bases and 1 base, in that order; junction bases with no gene match: 3. This CDR3 is CAISESRGQSYNEQFF. CDR3 nucleotide sequence: TGTGCCATCAGTGAGTCGAGGGGGCAGTCCTACAATGAGCAGTTCTTC.

The chain uses TRBV28 and TRBJ1-1; possible D gene TRBD1, 5 bases. The germline V gene encodes CDR1 MDHEN and CDR2 SYDVKM. The CDR3 is 12 amino acids. V was pared by 1 base and J by 8 bases, with 8 bases between. The CDR3 loop is CASSLYGTEAFF. The CDR3 DNA sequence: TGTGCCAGCAGTTTATACGGGACGGAAGCTTTCTTT.

The chain recombines TRBV5-1 with TRBJ2-5, with D perhaps matching TRBD1 (5 bases). The V gene lost 3 bases and the J gene lost 11 bases, with 17 bases spanning the gap. The CDR3 consists of 13 residues. Germline-derived CDR1 and CDR2 are SGHRS and YFSETQ. The CDR3 protein is CASSSVGRAEQYF. DNA of the CDR3: TGCGCCAGCAGCTCGGTTGGCAGGGCAGAGCAGTACTTC.

The chain uses TRBV10-3 and TRBJ1-2; the match to TRBD1 covers 9 bases. J lost 4 bases, V lost 5 bases, and 8 bases had no gene match. Germline CDR1 reads ENHRY; CDR2 reads SYGVKD. The CDR3 is 15 amino acids. The CDR3 sequence: CAISSGQGLSYGYTF. CDR3 DNA: TGTGCCATCAGTTCGGGACAGGGTCTTAGCTATGGCTACACCTTC.

The rearrangement joins TRBV11-1 to TRBJ2-3; D might be TRBD2 (6 bases). The CDR3 has 14 residues. The V gene lost 5 bases and the J gene lost 3 bases, with 12 bases spanning the gap. Germline lookup yields CDR1 SGHAT and CDR2 FQDESV (reference sequence). CDR3 in amino acids: CASSPQRGTDTQYF. In DNA, the CDR3 is TGTGCCAGCAGCCCACAACGGGGGACAGATACGCAGTATTTT. Full variable domain (remainder filled in from reference TRBV11-1 and TRBJ2-3): EAEVAQSPRYKITEKSQAVAFWCDPISGHATLYWYRQILGQGPELLVQFQDESVVDDSQLPKDRFSAERLKGVDSTLKIQPAELGDSAMYLCASSPQRGTDTQYFGPGTRLTVL.

The chain couples TRBV19 to TRBJ2-3; 8 positions match TRBD1. The CDR3 sequence is 15 residues long. Germline CDR1 reads LNHDA; CDR2 reads SQIVND (reference sequence). The ends lost 5 bases at V and 6 bases at J; junction bases unmatched: 10. The CDR3 region has the DNA TGTGCCAGTAGTCCTGAACAGGGGGAAGCGGATACGCAGTATTTT. This encodes CASSPEQGEADTQYF.

This chain links TRBV5-6 with TRBJ2-2, with a weak D call TRBD1 (5 bases). CDR1 SGHDT and CDR2 YYEEEE come from the germline V gene. This CDR3 region has 15 residues. V shed 3 bases and J shed 5 bases, with 14 bases lying between them. As DNA, the CDR3 is TGTGCCAGCAGCTGGGGCGCGACAGAAACCGGGGAGCTGTTTTTT. Its protein product is CASSWGATETGELFF. Variable domain in full (rest from reference TRBV5-6 and TRBJ2-2): DAGVTQSPTHLIKTRGQQVTLRCSPKSGHDTVSWYQQALGQGPQFIFQYYEEEERQRGNFPDRFSGHQFPNYSSELNVNALLLGDSALYLCASSWGATETGELFFGEGSRLTVL.